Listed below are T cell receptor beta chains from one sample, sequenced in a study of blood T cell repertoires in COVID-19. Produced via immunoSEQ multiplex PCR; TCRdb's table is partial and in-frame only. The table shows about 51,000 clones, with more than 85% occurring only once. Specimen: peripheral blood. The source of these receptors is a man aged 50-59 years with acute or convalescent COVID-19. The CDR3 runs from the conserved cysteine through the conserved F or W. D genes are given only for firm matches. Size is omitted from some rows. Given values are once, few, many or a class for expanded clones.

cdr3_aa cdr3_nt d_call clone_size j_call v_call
CASSLTSGGDYEQYF TGTGCCAGCAGTTTAACTAGCGGGGGTGATTACGAGCAGTACTTC TRBD2 NA TRBJ2-7 TRBV27
CASSESGVRNSPLHF TGTGCCAGCAGTGAATCAGGGGTGAGGAATTCACCCCTCCACTTT NA NA TRBJ1-6 TRBV25-1
CASSIGLGGYEQYF TGTGCCAGTAGTATAGGGCTAGGAGGCTACGAGCAGTACTTC NA NA TRBJ2-7 TRBV19
CASSLAGYQETQYF TGTGCCAGCAGCTTAGCGGGTTACCAAGAGACCCAGTACTTC NA NA TRBJ2-5 TRBV11-2
CAISRQGANTEAFF TGTGCCATCAGCAGACAGGGTGCGAACACTGAAGCTTTCTTT TRBD1 NA TRBJ1-1 TRBV10-3
CASSFEQGLNTEAFF TGTGCCAGCAGCTTCGAGCAGGGCCTAAACACTGAAGCTTTCTTT NA NA TRBJ1-1 TRBV5-4
CASSPLTGPADTQYF TGTGCCAGCAGCCCCCTGACAGGCCCCGCGGATACGCAGTATTTT NA NA TRBJ2-3 TRBV3-1/TRBV3-2
CASSWEENSPLHF TGTGCCAGCAGTTGGGAGGAAAATTCACCCCTCCACTTT NA NA TRBJ1-6 TRBV12-3/TRBV12-4
CASSEGPGQRTYEQYF TGTGCCAGCAGTGAAGGTCCGGGACAGCGAACCTACGAGCAGTACTTC TRBD1 NA TRBJ2-7 TRBV2
CASSIGVGGTEAFF TGTGCCAGCAGTATAGGAGTGGGAGGCACTGAAGCTTTCTTT NA NA TRBJ1-1 TRBV19
CASSALGQISDTIYF TGCGCCAGCAGCGCCCTGGGGCAGATATCAGACACCATATATTTT NA NA TRBJ1-3 TRBV5-1
CASSLRTAVVAEAFF TGTGCCAGCAGTTTAAGGACAGCCGTTGTCGCTGAAGCTTTCTTT NA NA TRBJ1-1 TRBV28
CASRQQGFTEAFF TGTGCCAGCAGGCAGCAGGGATTTACTGAAGCTTTCTTT NA NA TRBJ1-1 TRBV6-5
CATSGGTGGSYNEQFF TGTGCCACCAGTGGCGGGACAGGGGGCTCCTACAATGAGCAGTTCTTC TRBD1 NA TRBJ2-1 TRBV24-1
CSVRVDRYSSPLHF TGCAGCGTTAGGGTGGACAGATATTCTTCACCCCTCCACTTT NA NA TRBJ1-6 TRBV29-1
CASSTTDRDNSPLHF TGTGCCAGCAGCACGACCGACAGGGATAATTCACCCCTCCACTTT TRBD1 NA TRBJ1-6 TRBV6-1
CASSPGQEETQYF TGTGCCAGCAGCCCGGGACAGGAAGAGACCCAGTACTTC TRBD1 NA TRBJ2-5 TRBV9
CASSETVNNEQFF TGTGCCAGCAGCGAGACAGTGAATAATGAGCAGTTCTTC NA NA TRBJ2-1 TRBV9
CASSSPGQTNNEQFF TGTGCCAGCAGTTCCCCGGGACAGACAAACAATGAGCAGTTCTTC TRBD1 NA TRBJ2-1 TRBV27
CASSLGSGGNIQYF TGCGCCAGCAGCTTGGGTAGCGGTGGAAACATTCAGTACTTC NA NA TRBJ2-4 TRBV5-1
CASSPFLTGVGNTIYF TGTGCCAGCAGCCCCTTTCTTACAGGGGTAGGAAACACCATATATTTT TRBD1 few TRBJ1-3 TRBV5-5
CASSPLGQSGGELFF TGTGCCAGCTCACCACTGGGACAGTCAGGCGGGGAGCTGTTTTTT TRBD1 NA TRBJ2-2 TRBV18
CASSLAPVRGDYGYTF TGTGCCAGCAGCTTAGCCCCGGTCAGGGGGGACTATGGCTACACCTTC TRBD1 NA TRBJ1-2 TRBV7-2
CASSLFAGGTDTQYF TGTGCCAGCAGTTTATTTGCAGGGGGCACAGATACGCAGTATTTT NA NA TRBJ2-3 TRBV28
CAISESRQGAGEQYF TGTGCCATCAGTGAGTCGAGGCAGGGGGCTGGCGAGCAGTACTTC TRBD1 NA TRBJ2-7 TRBV10-3
CASSQDGGGTDTQYF TGTGCCAGCAGCCAAGATGGGGGGGGTACAGATACGCAGTATTTT TRBD2 NA TRBJ2-3 TRBV3-1/TRBV3-2
CASSLLGGTGNTIYF TGTGCCAGCAGCTTGCTCGGCGGAACGGGAAACACCATATATTTT NA NA TRBJ1-3 TRBV5-4
CASRNPGQGDEETQYF TGCGCCAGCAGGAATCCGGGACAGGGGGACGAGGAGACCCAGTACTTC TRBD1 NA TRBJ2-5 TRBV5-1
CAWSVGGMGEQYF TGTGCCTGGAGTGTAGGAGGGATGGGGGAGCAGTACTTC NA NA TRBJ2-7 TRBV30
CASSPTSSVRNEQFF TGTGCCAGCTCCCCAACTTCTAGCGTTCGGAATGAGCAGTTCTTC NA NA TRBJ2-1 TRBV18
CSGVAGGRDTQYF TGCAGCGGAGTAGCGGGGGGGCGTGATACGCAGTATTTT TRBD2 NA TRBJ2-3 TRBV29-1
CASSLRGLPFF TGTGCCAGCAGTTTAAGGGGTCTGCCTTTCTTT NA NA TRBJ1-1 TRBV12-3/TRBV12-4
CASSEKAGTYGYTF TGTGCCAGCAGTGAAAAGGCCGGGACTTACGGCTACACCTTC NA NA TRBJ1-2 TRBV2
CASSPPADTQYF TGTGCCAGCAGCCCCCCGGCAGATACGCAGTATTTT NA NA TRBJ2-3 TRBV7-9
CASSIDRNYGYTF TGTGCCAGCAGTATAGACAGGAACTATGGCTACACCTTC NA NA TRBJ1-2 TRBV2
CAGATGGRGNTIYF TGTGCCGGCGCAACAGGGGGCAGGGGAAACACCATATATTTT TRBD1 NA TRBJ1-3 TRBV2
CAWSVRWSSSYNEQFF TGTGCCTGGAGTGTACGGTGGTCGAGCTCCTACAATGAGCAGTTCTTC NA NA TRBJ2-1 TRBV30
CASSEESGGSTDTQYF TGTGCCAGCAGTGAAGAGTCGGGGGGGAGCACAGATACGCAGTATTTT TRBD2 NA TRBJ2-3 TRBV2
CAWSLSGYNSPLHF TGTGCCTGGAGTTTGTCAGGCTATAATTCACCCCTCCACTTT NA NA TRBJ1-6 TRBV30
CASSRTGVRTEAFF TGTGCCAGCTCACGAACAGGGGTCCGCACTGAAGCTTTCTTT TRBD1 NA TRBJ1-1 TRBV18
CASSIDSQGTEKLFF TGTGCCAGTAGTATAGATAGCCAGGGGACTGAAAAACTGTTTTTT NA NA TRBJ1-4 TRBV19
CASTYGAPSGPPYNEQFF TGCGCCAGCACCTACGGAGCGCCTAGCGGGCCCCCCTACAATGAGCAGTTCTTC TRBD2 NA TRBJ2-1 TRBV10-1
CASRQQGAGGYTF TGTGCCAGCAGACAACAGGGGGCTGGGGGCTACACCTTC TRBD1 NA TRBJ1-2 TRBV6-5
CAISEGSLDYGYTF TGTGCCATCAGTGAGGGCAGTTTGGACTATGGCTACACCTTC NA NA TRBJ1-2 TRBV10-3
CASILGRRNTIYF TGTGCCAGCATATTAGGGAGGAGAAACACCATATATTTT NA NA TRBJ1-3 TRBV2
CASSGEAGELFF TGTGCCAGCAGCGGGGAAGCCGGGGAGCTGTTTTTT NA NA TRBJ2-2 TRBV12-3/TRBV12-4
CASSLDRGRDTQYF TGCGCCAGCAGCTTAGACAGGGGGCGAGATACGCAGTATTTT TRBD1 NA TRBJ2-3 TRBV5-1